These 24 T cell receptor beta chains originate from one sample sequenced in a study of blood T cell repertoires in COVID-19 (dated by TCRdb to 2019 to 2021). The protocol used for the library was the immunoSEQ multiplex PCR assay. The immuneACCESS repertoire file appears here via TCRdb, limited to in-frame rearrangements. These files lack a portion of the clones; in checked studies, under half of the deficit traces to unresolved V genes, and the cause of the others is not known. This sample gives approximately 490,000 clones in total; roughly nine tenths of them show up just once. The leading ten clones occupy around 0.64% of the sample. The sample comprised PBMCs or T cells enriched from blood (not recorded which). Receptors originate from a young woman who had recovered from COVID-19.

This rearrangement joins TRBV3-1 (or the pseudogene TRBV3-2) to TRBJ2-1; 9 nucleotides agree with TRBD2. This CDR3 spans 15 amino acids. Germline trimming cut 1 base from V and 8 bases from J; bases unmatched to any gene: 6. CDR1 is LGHDT, CDR2 YNNKEL, per germline (reference sequence). The CDR3 DNA reads as TGTGCCAGCAGCCAAGGGCTAGCGGGGTGGTATGAGCAGTTCTTC. This codes for CASSQGLAGWYEQFF.

V is TRBV28 and J is TRBJ1-3, with D tentatively TRBD1 (5 bases). The V gene's germline CDR1 is MDHEN and CDR2 SYDVKM. Trimming pared 2 bases from V and 2 bases from J, leaving 10 bases between. CDR3 size: 15 residues. CDR3 amino acids: CASSLQGIAGNTIYF. The DNA for the CDR3 is TGTGCCAGCAGTTTACAGGGAATAGCTGGAAACACCATATATTTT.

The V gene is TRBV19, the J gene TRBJ1-1; possible D gene TRBD1, 6 bases. With 10 bases removed from V and 4 bases from J, the gap between germline ends came to 13 bases. The CDR3 has 12 amino acids. CDR1 is LNHDA and CDR2 is SQIVND in the germline V gene (reference sequence). Here the CDR3 DNA reads TGTGCCACCGGACAGTCGTCCACTGAAGCTTTCTTT. Protein product: CATGQSSTEAFF.

The rearrangement uses TRBV7-9 and TRBJ1-1; TRBD1 aligns across 8 bases. The CDR3 covers 16 residues. Germline lookup yields CDR1 SEHNR and CDR2 FQNEAQ (reference sequence). V trimming: 4 bases; J trimming: 1 base; junction bases outside the gene matches: 8. The CDR3 nucleotides are TGTGCCAGCAGCTGGACCGGGACAGGAGCGAACACTGAAGCTTTCTTT. It codes for CASSWTGTGANTEAFF.

This rearrangement joins TRBV9 to TRBJ2-3; D not resolved. Germline-derived CDR1 and CDR2 are SGDLS and YYNGEE. The V gene lost 4 bases and the J gene lost 6 bases, with 12 bases spanning the gap. This CDR3 region has 13 residues. The CDR3 loop is CASSLNPSDTQYF. In DNA, the CDR3 is TGTGCCAGCAGCTTAAATCCGTCGGATACGCAGTATTTT. Together with reference TRBV9 and TRBJ2-3, the CDR3 gives the full variable domain: DSGVTQTPKHLITATGQRVTLRCSPRSGDLSVYWYQQSLDQGLQFLIQYYNGEERAKGNILERFSAQQFPDLHSELNLSSLELGDSALYFCASSLNPSDTQYFGPGTRLTVL.

The J gene is TRBJ2-5, the V gene TRBV2; TRBD1 is a possible D gene (6 bases). Looked up from germline, CDR1 is SNHLY and CDR2 is FYNNEI. With 9 bases removed from V and 3 bases from J, the gap between germline ends came to 17 bases. The CDR3 is 14 residues long. The CDR3 is CARTGGPSEETQYF. CDR3 coding DNA: TGTGCCAGGACAGGCGGCCCCTCAGAAGAGACCCAGTACTTC. The full variable domain, rest sourced from reference TRBV2 and TRBJ2-5, is EPEVTQTPSHQVTQMGQEVILRCVPISNHLYFYWYRQILGQKVEFLVSFYNNEISEKSEIFDDQFSVERPDGSNFTLKIRSTKLEDSAMYFCARTGGPSEETQYFGPGTRLLVL.

V usage is TRBV19 and J usage is TRBJ1-2, with 8 nucleotides matching TRBD1. The CDR3 loop spans 15 amino acids. V shed 1 base and J 8 bases; nucleotides not matched to a gene: 9. The germline gives CDR1 LNHDA, CDR2 SQIVND (reference sequence). The DNA for the CDR3 is TGTGCCAGTAGTATAGGAGGGACAGGTCATTCCGGCTACACCTTC. It yields the protein CASSIGGTGHSGYTF.

This clone has a single count. V gene TRBV5-8 combines with J gene TRBJ1-6; 11 nucleotides align to TRBD1. The CDR3 has 15 amino acids. Germline V lookup: CDR1 SGHTS, CDR2 YDEGEE. After removal of 5 bases from V and 7 bases from J, the junction contained 5 bases not matched to a gene. DNA for the CDR3: TGTGCCAGCAGGCTTCGGGACAGGGGGAATTCACCCCTCCACTTT. Amino acids: CASRLRDRGNSPLHF.

This clone was found once. The chain carries TRBV19 and TRBJ2-7; D gene unclear. V lost 10 bases and J lost 2, with 12 bases in between. Germline V gene sequence: CDR1 LNHDA, CDR2 SQIVND (reference sequence). This CDR3 is 12 amino acids long. DNA for the CDR3: TGTGCCACTAAAGGAGAGACCTACGAGCAGTACTTC. Translation: CATKGETYEQYF.

The chain joins TRBV30 to TRBJ2-2, with D maybe TRBD1 (7 bases). The V end lost 3 bases, the J end lost 2 bases, and 13 bases lay between the germline ends. The CDR3 consists of 15 residues. The germline V gene has CDR1 GTSNPN and CDR2 SVGIG (reference sequence). CDR3 protein: CAWSGGTDNTGELFF. The CDR3 nucleotides are TGTGCCTGGAGCGGCGGGACAGACAACACCGGGGAGCTGTTTTTT.

The rearrangement uses TRBV25-1 and TRBJ2-1; TRBD1 matches 8 bases. The CDR3 runs to 14 residues. Per germline, CDR1 MGHDK and CDR2 SYGVNS. J was trimmed by 8 bases and V by 4 bases; bases with no gene match: 7. CDR3 region: CASSGGDRGDEQFF. The CDR3 DNA reads TGTGCCAGCAGTGGGGGCGACAGGGGCGATGAGCAGTTCTTC. Full variable domain (outside the CDR3, taken from reference TRBV25-1 and TRBJ2-1): EADIYQTPRYLVIGTGKKITLECSQTMGHDKMYWYQQDPGMELHLIHYSYGVNSTEKGDLSSESTVSRIRTEHFPLTLESARPSHTSQYLCASSGGDRGDEQFFGPGTRLTVL.

The chain joins TRBV24-1 to TRBJ2-7, with 9 bases matching TRBD1. The CDR3 totals 14 residues. V was pared by 7 bases and J by 7 bases, with 10 bases of the junction left unmatched. The germline gives CDR1 KGHDR, CDR2 SFDVKD. This CDR3 is CATRAGTGSREQYF. As DNA, the CDR3 is TGTGCCACCAGGGCTGGGACAGGGTCTCGGGAGCAGTACTTC.

This clone appeared once. The chain has TRBV12-2 and TRBJ2-7; TRBD2, the table's D call, was not compared with the DNA. TRBV12-2 is marked as a pseudogene. CDR3 length: 11 amino acids. The CDR3 loop is CASRPPEYEYF. For the CDR3, the DNA is TGTGCAAGTCGCCCCCCCGAGTATGAGTACTTC.

The chain links TRBV25-1 to TRBJ2-7, with a tentative D call TRBD1 (6 bases). V was cut by 3 bases and J by 2 bases, with 11 bases left in between. Germline values: CDR1 MGHDK, CDR2 SYGVNS. The CDR3 has 14 amino acids. CDR3 nucleotide sequence: TGTGCCAGCAGTGAGGGGGACAAACCCTACGAGCAGTACTTC. Translating it yields CASSEGDKPYEQYF.

The V call is TRBV3-1 (or the pseudogene TRBV3-2), the J call TRBJ2-3; 8 positions match TRBD2. The CDR3 covers 14 residues. After removal of 1 base from V and 6 bases from J, the junction contained 3 bases not matched to a gene. Germline CDR1 reads LGHDT; CDR2 reads YNNKEL (reference sequence). CDR3 DNA sequence: TGTGCCAGCAGCCAAGCGGGACTAGAGGATACGCAGTATTTT. Translated, it gives CASSQAGLEDTQYF.

The chain has TRBV2 and TRBJ2-7, with TRBD1 identical over 7 bases. J gave up 0 bases and V 6 bases, and 2 bases lay outside the gene matches. CDR1 and CDR2 (germline): SNHLY, FYNNEI. The CDR3 contains 13 residues. The CDR3 protein is CASRRDSSYEQYF. The CDR3 DNA reads as TGTGCCAGCAGAAGGGACAGCTCCTACGAGCAGTACTTC.

This clone occurred once. The rearrangement joins TRBV7-2 to TRBJ1-1; TRBD1 agrees at 8 bases. CDR1 is SGHTA, CDR2 FQGNSA, per germline. The CDR3 has 15 amino acids. Germline trimming cut 5 bases from V and 0 bases from J; bases unmatched to any gene: 5. The chain's CDR3 is CASSQQTGVNTEAFF. CDR3 coding DNA: TGTGCCAGCAGCCAACAGACAGGGGTGAACACTGAAGCTTTCTTT.

This chain uses TRBV19 with TRBJ2-2; possibly TRBD2 for D (6 bases). The V gene's germline CDR1 is LNHDA and CDR2 SQIVND (reference sequence). Trimming removed 7 bases from V and 1 base from J, with 16 bases in between. This CDR3 region has 16 residues. The CDR3 region has the DNA TGTGCCAGTAACGGAGGGAGGCGCGAGAACACCGGGGAGCTGTTTTTT. Translation: CASNGGRRENTGELFF. The whole variable domain, remainder taken from reference TRBV19 and TRBJ2-2, is DGGITQSPKYLFRKEGQNVTLSCEQNLNHDAMYWYRQDPGQGLRLIYYSQIVNDFQKGDIAEGYSVSREKKESFPLTVTSAQKNPTAFYLCASNGGRRENTGELFFGEGSRLTVL.

The V call is TRBV27, the J call TRBJ2-6; D gene ambiguous. The CDR3 has 15 residues. CDR1 MNHEY and CDR2 SMNVEV come from the germline V gene (reference sequence). The V gene lost 6 bases and the J gene lost 0 bases, with 9 bases spanning the gap. CDR3 coding DNA: TGTGCCAGCAGCCCCTTTCCCTCTGGGGCCAACGTCCTGACTTTC. Amino acids: CASSPFPSGANVLTF.

The V and J genes are TRBV5-1 and TRBJ2-5, with 13 bases aligning to TRBD2. This CDR3 spans 17 amino acids. Germline V gives CDR1 SGHRS, CDR2 YFSETQ. With 1 base clipped from V and 4 bases from J, the junction kept 7 bases outside the gene matches. The CDR3 here is CASSLTSGGGPGETQYF. The CDR3 coding sequence is TGCGCCAGCAGCTTGACTAGCGGGGGGGGCCCTGGAGAGACCCAGTACTTC.

The chain uses TRBV5-1 and TRBJ2-2; 9 bases align to TRBD1. Unmatched junction bases numbered 2, after V lost 0 bases and J lost 2 bases. The CDR3 length is 16 residues. The germline V gene has CDR1 SGHRS and CDR2 YFSETQ. The CDR3: CASSLGQGVNTGELFF. The CDR3, as DNA: TGCGCCAGCAGCTTGGGACAGGGGGTTAACACCGGGGAGCTGTTTTTT.

The V call is TRBV7-8, the J call TRBJ1-1, with 9 bases that match TRBD1. The CDR3 runs to 15 residues. The V and J ends lost 4 bases and 0 bases, in that order; junction bases with no gene match: 3. Germline V gene sequence: CDR1 SGHVS, CDR2 FQNEAQ. The CDR3 DNA is TGTGCCAGCAGCTCCCGGACAGGGGTGAACACTGAAGCTTTCTTT. This translates into CASSSRTGVNTEAFF.

The V gene is TRBV15, the J gene TRBJ1-4; no firm D call. V shed 0 bases and J shed 2 bases, with 7 bases lying between them. Germline CDR1 is LNHNV and CDR2 is YYDKDF (reference sequence). CDR3 length: 15 amino acids. The CDR3 loop reads CATSRDLATNEKLFF. The CDR3 DNA reads TGTGCCACCAGCAGAGATCTAGCTACTAATGAAAAACTGTTTTTT.

This chain links TRBV7-9 with TRBJ1-1, with a weak D call TRBD1 (5 bases). Germline CDR1 SEHNR, CDR2 FQNEAQ (reference sequence). The germline V and J ends were trimmed by 2 bases and 3 bases, with 13 bases remaining between them. This CDR3 has 15 residues. DNA of the CDR3: TGTGCCAGCAGCTTACCCGTCAGGGATGACACTGAAGCTTTCTTT. It encodes CASSLPVRDDTEAFF. Drawing the rest from reference TRBV7-9 and TRBJ1-1, the complete variable domain is DTGVSQNPRHKITKRGQNVTFRCDPISEHNRLYWYRQTLGQGPEFLTYFQNEAQLEKSRLLSDRFSAERPKGSFSTLEIQRTEQGDSAMYLCASSLPVRDDTEAFFGQGTRLTVV.